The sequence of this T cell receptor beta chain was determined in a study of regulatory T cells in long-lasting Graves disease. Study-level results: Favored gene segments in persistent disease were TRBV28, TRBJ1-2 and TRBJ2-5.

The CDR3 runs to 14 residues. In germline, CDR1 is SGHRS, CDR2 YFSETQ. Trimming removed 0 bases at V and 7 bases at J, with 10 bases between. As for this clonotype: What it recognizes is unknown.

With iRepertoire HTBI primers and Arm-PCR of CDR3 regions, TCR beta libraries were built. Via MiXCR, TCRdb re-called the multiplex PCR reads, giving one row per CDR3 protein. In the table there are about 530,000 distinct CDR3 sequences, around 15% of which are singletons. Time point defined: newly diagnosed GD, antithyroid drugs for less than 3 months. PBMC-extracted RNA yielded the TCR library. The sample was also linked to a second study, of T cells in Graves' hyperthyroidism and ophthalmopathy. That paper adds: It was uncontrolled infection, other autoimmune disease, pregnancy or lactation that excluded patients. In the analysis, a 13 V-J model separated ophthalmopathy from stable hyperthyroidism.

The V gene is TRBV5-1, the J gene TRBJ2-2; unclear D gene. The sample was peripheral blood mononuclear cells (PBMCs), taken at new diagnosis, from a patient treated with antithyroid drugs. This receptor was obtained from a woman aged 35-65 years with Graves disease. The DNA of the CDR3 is TGCGCCAGCAGCTTGGGACCCAAGGGCGGGGAGCTGTTTTTT. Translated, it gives CASSLGPKGGELFF.